These 5 T cell receptor beta chains were all obtained from the same sample, sequenced in a study of T cell responses to AZD1222 COVID-19 vaccine. The repertoire was sequenced with immunoSEQ multiplex PCR; TCRdb's copy has only in-frame clones and lacks some. The data contain more than 100,000 clones, roughly 84% of them seen just once; the ten biggest clones take up 1.2%. Sequencing used peripheral blood, obtained on day 0 of AZD1222 vaccination. These receptors all stem from an adult in good health.

The chain uses TRBV9 and TRBJ2-3; TRBD2 might be the D (5 bases). From germline, CDR1 is SGDLS and CDR2 YYNGEE. V lost 0 bases and J lost 0, with 5 bases in between. This CDR3 region has 14 residues. CDR3 residues: CASSVAGSTDTQYF. CDR3 DNA: TGTGCCAGCAGCGTAGCGGGGAGCACAGATACGCAGTATTTT.

The V call is TRBV2, the J call TRBJ2-7; D perhaps matches TRBD1 (6 bases). V was trimmed by 6 bases and J by 2 bases, leaving 17 bases between them. The CDR3 totals 15 residues. Germline V CDR1 and CDR2: SNHLY, FYNNEI. The CDR3 here is CASSFDRLATYEQYF. Written as DNA, the CDR3 is TGTGCCAGCAGCTTCGACAGGCTGGCGACCTACGAGCAGTACTTC. Looking up the rest from reference TRBV2 and TRBJ2-7 gives the full variable domain: EPEVTQTPSHQVTQMGQEVILRCVPISNHLYFYWYRQILGQKVEFLVSFYNNEISEKSEIFDDQFSVERPDGSNFTLKIRSTKLEDSAMYFCASSFDRLATYEQYFGPGTRLTVT.

The gene calls are TRBV6-1 and TRBJ1-3, with D hard to call. From germline, CDR1 is MNHNS and CDR2 SASEGT. Trimming took 2 bases from V and 6 from J, leaving 5 bases between them. This CDR3 has 12 residues. The CDR3 protein is CASSEYSNTIYF. CDR3 coding DNA: TGTGCCAGCAGTGAATACTCAAACACCATATATTTT.

This clone was picked up one time. V gene TRBV7-9 combines with J gene TRBJ2-7; D could derive from TRBD1 or TRBD2 (6 bases each). The CDR3 totals 14 residues. Germline V lookup: CDR1 SEHNR, CDR2 FQNEAQ (reference sequence). V was shortened by 6 bases and J by 5 bases, with 17 bases between the two germline ends. The CDR3 DNA reads TGTGCCAGCAGTTCTCCGGGACGGGGGCACGAGCAGTACTTC. This gives the protein CASSSPGRGHEQYF.

The gene calls are TRBV29-1 and TRBJ2-5; no clear D. CDR3 size: 13 residues. Trimming took off 7 bases at V and 5 bases at J, with 17 bases between the two ends. CDR1 and CDR2 (germline): SQVTM, ANQGSEA. CDR3 sequence reads: CSGRDSREETQYF. DNA for the CDR3: TGCAGCGGTCGCGACTCCCGAGAGGAGACCCAGTACTTC.